One and the same sample provided the 18 T cell receptor beta chains below, sequenced in a study of T cell responses to AZD1222 COVID-19 vaccine. The protocol was immunoSEQ multiplex PCR, while the TCRdb copy is restricted to in-frame clones and leaves out a portion. The data show some 110,000 clones, with more than 65% seen just once and approximately 10% held by the top ten. The sequences come from peripheral blood, collected on day 0 of AZD1222 vaccination. All receptors come from an adult in good health.

The chain combines TRBV5-8 with TRBJ1-5, with TRBD1 identical over 8 bases. The length of the CDR3 is 13 residues. V lost 3 bases to trimming and J lost 7 bases; unmatched junction nucleotides: 3. Germline assignment: CDR1 SGHTS and CDR2 YDEGEE. The CDR3 sequence: CASSSTGVQPQHF. DNA of the CDR3: TGTGCCAGCAGCTCGACAGGGGTGCAGCCCCAGCATTTT.

This chain joins TRBV11-2 and TRBJ1-6, with D unresolved. CDR1 SGHAT and CDR2 FQNNGV come from the germline V gene. V gave up 3 bases and J gave up 7 bases, with 16 bases separating them. The CDR3 sequence is 16 residues long. CDR3 DNA sequence: TGTGCCAGCAGCTTGGCTCTAGGACGTTTGAATTCACCCCTCCACTTT. Its protein product is CASSLALGRLNSPLHF.

This chain connects TRBV7-2 to TRBJ2-4; TRBD1 aligns across 7 bases. With V trimmed by 0 bases and J by 4 bases, 0 bases remained unmatched. The CDR3 extends over 14 amino acids. CDR1 and CDR2 from the germline V gene are SGHTA and FQGNSA. The chain's CDR3 is CASSLARGKNIQYF. CDR3 nucleotides: TGTGCCAGCAGCTTAGCCAGGGGGAAAAACATTCAGTACTTC.

This chain connects TRBV20-1 to TRBJ2-3; 8 nucleotides align to TRBD2. Germline CDR1 reads DFQATT; CDR2 reads SNEGSKA (reference sequence). The junction had 11 bases not matched to a gene; V was cut back by 3 bases and J by 3 bases. The CDR3 runs 16 residues. The chain's CDR3 is CSASPLSGSGTDTQYF. The CDR3 DNA reads as TGCAGTGCTAGTCCCTTAAGCGGGAGTGGGACAGATACGCAGTATTTT.

The rearrangement joins TRBV25-1 to TRBJ2-3; 11 bases align to TRBD1. The CDR3 has 18 residues. J lost 1 base, V lost 0 bases, and 6 bases had no gene match. Per germline, CDR1 MGHDK and CDR2 SYGVNS. The chain's CDR3 is CASSEYPGQGEGTDTQYF. CDR3 bases: TGTGCCAGCAGTGAATATCCGGGACAGGGGGAAGGCACAGATACGCAGTATTTT.

V and J are TRBV11-2 and TRBJ1-6; D is undetermined. The germline gives CDR1 SGHAT, CDR2 FQNNGV. The CDR3 runs 14 residues. V lost 6 bases to trimming and J lost 3 bases, with 9 bases between them. CDR3 region: CASSVGIYNSPLHF. The CDR3 region has the DNA TGTGCCAGCAGTGTCGGGATCTATAATTCACCCCTCCACTTT. Full variable domain (remainder filled in from reference TRBV11-2 and TRBJ1-6): EAGVAQSPRYKIIEKRQSVAFWCNPISGHATLYWYQQILGQGPKLLIQFQNNGVVDDSQLPKDRFSAERLKGVDSTLKIQPAKLEDSAVYLCASSVGIYNSPLHFGNGTRLTVT.

The rearrangement joins TRBV11-2 to TRBJ1-1; no definite D call. The CDR3 is made up of 13 amino acids. Germline CDR1 SGHAT, CDR2 FQNNGV. V was shortened by 2 bases and J by 0 bases, with 4 bases between the two germline ends. CDR3 sequence (DNA): TGTGCCAGCAGCTTAAGCATGAACACTGAAGCTTTCTTT. Amino acid sequence: CASSLSMNTEAFF.

This chain connects TRBV28 to TRBJ2-1; 11 bases align to TRBD1. This CDR3 is built from 15 residues. The J segment lost 6 bases and the V segment lost 4 bases, leaving 5 bases of the junction unmatched. The germline V gene encodes CDR1 MDHEN and CDR2 SYDVKM. Here the CDR3 DNA reads TGTGCCAGCAGTTCGGGACAGGGGGGGTCCAATGAGCAGTTCTTC. Translation gives CASSSGQGGSNEQFF.

For the CDR3, the DNA is TGTGCCAGCAGTGAATTTGGGGAAGCGACTAATGAAAAACTGTTTTTT. This gives the protein CASSEFGEATNEKLFF. This chain joins TRBV25-1 and TRBJ1-4; D not resolved. The germline V gene has CDR1 MGHDK and CDR2 SYGVNS. V lost 1 base and J lost 2, with 11 bases in between. CDR3 length equals 16 residues.

The gene calls are TRBV10-3 and TRBJ2-6; no reliable D call. This CDR3 spans 13 amino acids. In germline, CDR1 is ENHRY, CDR2 SYGVKD. V was pared by 3 bases and J by 3 bases, with 3 bases between. CDR3 nucleotide sequence: TGTGCCATCAGTGAACGTGGGGCCAACGTCCTGACTTTC. Translating gives CAISERGANVLTF.

The rearrangement uses TRBV28 and TRBJ2-7; TRBD1 aligns across 9 bases. Trimming took 3 bases from V and 3 from J; bases not matched to a gene: 3. The CDR3 consists of 14 residues. The V gene's germline CDR1 is MDHEN and CDR2 SYDVKM. The CDR3 DNA follows: TGTGCCAGCAGTTTGGGACAGGGCCGCTACGAGCAGTACTTC. The encoded protein is CASSLGQGRYEQYF.

J is TRBJ1-1 and V is TRBV6-5; 8 positions match TRBD1. Germline CDR1 is MNHEY and CDR2 is SVGAGI. V was clipped by 5 bases and J by 2 bases; unmatched bases: 7. This CDR3 comprises 15 residues. In DNA, the CDR3 is TGTGCCAGCAGTCAAACCAGGGGGCGAAACACTGAAGCTTTCTTT. Protein sequence: CASSQTRGRNTEAFF.

The genes are TRBV5-1 and TRBJ2-2, with 9 bases lining up with TRBD1. Per germline, CDR1 SGHRS and CDR2 YFSETQ. CDR3 length equals 15 residues. The ends lost 4 bases at V and 3 bases at J; junction bases unmatched: 4. The CDR3 loop reads CASSPRTGDTGELFF. The CDR3 DNA follows: TGCGCCAGCAGCCCCCGGACAGGGGACACCGGGGAGCTGTTTTTT.

The rearrangement links TRBV12-3 or TRBV12-4 to TRBJ2-5, with D unclear. The V and J ends lost 0 bases and 4 bases respectively, with 6 bases between them. The CDR3 covers 13 residues. CDR3 in DNA: TGTGCCAGCAGTTTAGCTGATGGAGAGACCCAGTACTTC. Protein sequence: CASSLADGETQYF.

This clone was picked up a small number of times. V usage is TRBV6-2 or TRBV6-3 and J usage is TRBJ2-7; D might be TRBD2 (6 bases). Germline CDR1 is MNHEY and CDR2 is SVGEGT. Between the trimmed V and J ends, which lost 6 bases and 4 bases, there was a span of 7 bases. CDR3 length equals 11 residues. In nucleotides, the CDR3 is TGTGCCAGCAGCCGGGGGTACGAGCAGTACTTC. Translation gives CASSRGYEQYF.

The V gene is TRBV19, the J gene TRBJ1-6, with unresolved D. CDR3 length equals 13 residues. CDR1 is LNHDA and CDR2 is SQIVND in the germline V gene (reference sequence). The V end was cut by 7 bases, the J end by 7 bases, with 11 bases between. In nucleotides, the CDR3 is TGTGCCAGTAAGCGGGAATTAAATTCACCCCTCCACTTT. Translating it yields CASKRELNSPLHF. Together with reference TRBV19 and TRBJ1-6, the CDR3 gives the full variable domain: DGGITQSPKYLFRKEGQNVTLSCEQNLNHDAMYWYRQDPGQGLRLIYYSQIVNDFQKGDIAEGYSVSREKKESFPLTVTSAQKNPTAFYLCASKRELNSPLHFGNGTRLTVT.

This chain links TRBV6-5 with TRBJ2-3; D unresolved. Germline V gene lookup returns CDR1 MNHEY and CDR2 SVGAGI. There are 14 residues in the CDR3. V was trimmed by 4 bases and J by 4 bases, leaving 12 bases between them. CDR3 loop: CASSSLLRSDTQYF. For the CDR3, the DNA is TGTGCCAGCAGTTCACTACTCAGGTCAGATACGCAGTATTTT.

The chain couples TRBV6-4 to TRBJ2-1, with 10 bases identical to TRBD2. CDR1 is MRHNA, CDR2 SNTAGT, per germline. V shed 0 bases and J 8 bases; nucleotides not matched to a gene: 1. The CDR3 totals 14 residues. CDR3 in DNA: TGTGCCAGCAGTGACTCAGCGGGGGGGCATGAGCAGTTCTTC. This sequence encodes CASSDSAGGHEQFF.